This entry features one T cell receptor beta chain sequence. The data derive from a study of blood T cell repertoires in COVID-19. Turning to the study itself: Samples taken during acute and convalescent COVID-19 were collected in the United States, Italy and Spain.

Individuals aged about 18 to 95 years were recruited from 24 US areas. Germline CDR1 is SNHLY and CDR2 is FYNNEI. The V end was cut by 7 bases, the J end by 6 bases, with 13 bases between. The CDR3 loop spans 13 amino acids. TCRdb's table, derived via immunoSEQ multiplex PCR, lists solely in-frame clones and lacks some. The sample has approximately 380,000 clones; 90% to 95% are singletons. Source material: PBMCs or T cells enriched from blood (not recorded which). The sequence came from a woman in her thirties or forties who had been exposed to COVID-19. V usage is TRBV2 and J usage is TRBJ1-3; perhaps TRBD1 as D (6 bases). DNA of the CDR3: TGTGCCAGCACTCTGGGGGCGGAAAACACCATATATTTT. The encoded protein is CASTLGAENTIYF. The full variable domain, in which reference TRBV2 and TRBJ1-3 provide the parts outside the CDR3, is EPEVTQTPSHQVTQMGQEVILRCVPISNHLYFYWYRQILGQKVEFLVSFYNNEISEKSEIFDDQFSVERPDGSNFTLKIRSTKLEDSAMYFCASTLGAENTIYFGEGSWLTVV.